This entry describes one T cell receptor (beta chain). From germline, CDR1 is KGHSH and CDR2 LQKENI. The CDR3 spans 15 residues. Trimming pared 2 bases from V and 6 bases from J, leaving 16 bases between. This sample stems from a study of blood T cell repertoires in COVID-19. Study overall: Material from acute and convalescent COVID-19 was sourced from the United States, Italy and Spain. Sources were T cells, B-cell-depleted T cells, or PBMCs; the material itself was cDNA or gDNA.

Original processing notes: Reference gene primers were amplified, and this amplification served to estimate nucleated cell counts. Sequenced by immunoSEQ multiplex PCR; TCRdb stores in-frame clones only, minus some. V and J calls and clone size come straight from that table; D and trimming were deduced from the DNA. The data contain 150,000 or so clones, roughly 80% of them seen just once; the ten biggest clones take up less than 30%. This TCR was sampled from a woman aged 60-70 years with acute or convalescent COVID-19. Material: peripheral blood. V gene TRBV18 combines with J gene TRBJ1-2; D gene ambiguous. CDR3 nucleotide sequence: TGTGCCAGCTCACCAACGGACCCCCCGGGAAATGGCTACACCTTC. It encodes CASSPTDPPGNGYTF.